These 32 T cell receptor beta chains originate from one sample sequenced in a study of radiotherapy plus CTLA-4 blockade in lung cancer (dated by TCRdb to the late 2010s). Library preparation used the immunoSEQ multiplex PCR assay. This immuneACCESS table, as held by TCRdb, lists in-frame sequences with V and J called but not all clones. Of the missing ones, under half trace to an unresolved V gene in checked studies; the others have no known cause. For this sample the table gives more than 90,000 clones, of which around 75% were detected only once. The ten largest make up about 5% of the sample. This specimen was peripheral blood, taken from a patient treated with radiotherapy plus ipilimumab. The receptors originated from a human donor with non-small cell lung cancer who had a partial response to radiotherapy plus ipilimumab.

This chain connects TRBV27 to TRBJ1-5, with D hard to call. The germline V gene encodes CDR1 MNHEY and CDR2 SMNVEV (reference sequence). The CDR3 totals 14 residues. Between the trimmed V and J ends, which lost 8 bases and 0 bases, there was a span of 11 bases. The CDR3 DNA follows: TGTGCCAGCTCCCCAACTTATAGCAATCAGCCCCAGCATTTT. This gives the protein CASSPTYSNQPQHF.

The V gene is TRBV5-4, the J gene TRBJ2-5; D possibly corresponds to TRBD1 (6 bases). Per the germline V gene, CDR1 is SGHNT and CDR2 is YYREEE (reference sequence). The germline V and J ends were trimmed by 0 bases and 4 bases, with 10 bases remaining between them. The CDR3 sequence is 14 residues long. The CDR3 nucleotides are TGTGCCAGCAGCTTGGAACAGGGTAGAGAGACCCAGTACTTC. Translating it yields CASSLEQGRETQYF.

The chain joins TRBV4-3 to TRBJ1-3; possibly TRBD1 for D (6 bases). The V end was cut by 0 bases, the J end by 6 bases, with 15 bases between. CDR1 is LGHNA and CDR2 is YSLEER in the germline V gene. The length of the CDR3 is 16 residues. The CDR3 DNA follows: TGCGCCAGCAGCCAAGAGTATGGGGACATCCCAAACACCATATATTTT. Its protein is CASSQEYGDIPNTIYF.

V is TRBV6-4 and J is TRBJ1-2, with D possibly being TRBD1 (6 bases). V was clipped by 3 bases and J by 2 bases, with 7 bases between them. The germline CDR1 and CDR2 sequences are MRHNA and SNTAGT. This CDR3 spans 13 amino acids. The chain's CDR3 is CASSEQGNYGYTF. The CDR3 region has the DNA TGTGCCAGCAGTGAACAGGGAAACTATGGCTACACCTTC.

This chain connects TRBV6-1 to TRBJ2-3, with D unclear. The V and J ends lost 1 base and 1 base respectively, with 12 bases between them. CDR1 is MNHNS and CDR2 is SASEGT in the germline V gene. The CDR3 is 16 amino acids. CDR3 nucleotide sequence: TGTGCCAGCAGTGAAGGGAGAGGATCGGGCACAGATACGCAGTATTTT. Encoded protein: CASSEGRGSGTDTQYF.

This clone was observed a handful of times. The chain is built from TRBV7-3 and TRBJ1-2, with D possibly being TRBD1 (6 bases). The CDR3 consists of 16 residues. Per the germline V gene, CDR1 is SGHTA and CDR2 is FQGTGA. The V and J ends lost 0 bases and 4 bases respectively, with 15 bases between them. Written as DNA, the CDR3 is TGTGCCAGCAGCTTAACGGGGGGGGCGCAAGGCTATGGCTACACCTTC. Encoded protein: CASSLTGGAQGYGYTF. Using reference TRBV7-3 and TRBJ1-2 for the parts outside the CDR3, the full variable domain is GAGVSQTPSNKVTEKGKYVELRCDPISGHTALYWYRQSLGQGPEFLIYFQGTGAADDSGLPNDRFFAVRPEGSVSTLKIQRTERGDSAVYLCASSLTGGAQGYGYTFGSGTRLTVV.

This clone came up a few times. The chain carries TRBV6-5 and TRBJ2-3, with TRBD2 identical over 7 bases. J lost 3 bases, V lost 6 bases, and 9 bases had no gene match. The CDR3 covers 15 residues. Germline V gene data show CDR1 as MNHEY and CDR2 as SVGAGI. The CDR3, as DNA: TGTGCCAGCAGGCTAGCGGTCCGGAGTACAGATACGCAGTATTTT. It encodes CASRLAVRSTDTQYF.

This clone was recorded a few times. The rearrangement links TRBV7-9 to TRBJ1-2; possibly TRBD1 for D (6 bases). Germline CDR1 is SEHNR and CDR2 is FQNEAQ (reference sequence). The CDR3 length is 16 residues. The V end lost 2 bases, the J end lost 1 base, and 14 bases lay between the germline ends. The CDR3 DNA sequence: TGTGCCAGCAGCTTACAGGGGAATCCGGGTAACTATGGCTACACCTTC. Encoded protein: CASSLQGNPGNYGYTF.

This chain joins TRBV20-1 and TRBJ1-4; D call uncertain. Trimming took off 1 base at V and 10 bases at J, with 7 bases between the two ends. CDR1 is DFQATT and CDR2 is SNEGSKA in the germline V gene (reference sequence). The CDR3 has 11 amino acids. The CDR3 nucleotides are TGCAGTGCTAGAGGAGAAGCAAAACTGTTTTTT. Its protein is CSARGEAKLFF.

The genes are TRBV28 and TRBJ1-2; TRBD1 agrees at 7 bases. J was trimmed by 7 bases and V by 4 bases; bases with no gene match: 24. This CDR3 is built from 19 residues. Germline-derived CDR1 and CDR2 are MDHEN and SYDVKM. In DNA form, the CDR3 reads TGTGCCAGCAGTTCCTACCAAACGCTAAGACAGGGTTCTAGTAGTGGCTACACCTTC. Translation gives CASSSYQTLRQGSSSGYTF.

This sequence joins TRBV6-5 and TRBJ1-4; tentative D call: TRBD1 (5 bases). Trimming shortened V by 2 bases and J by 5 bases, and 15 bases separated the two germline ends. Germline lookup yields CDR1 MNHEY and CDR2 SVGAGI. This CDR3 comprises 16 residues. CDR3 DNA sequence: TGTGCCAGCAGTTACGCTCCGGGACGGGGGAATGAAAAACTGTTTTTT. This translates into CASSYAPGRGNEKLFF.

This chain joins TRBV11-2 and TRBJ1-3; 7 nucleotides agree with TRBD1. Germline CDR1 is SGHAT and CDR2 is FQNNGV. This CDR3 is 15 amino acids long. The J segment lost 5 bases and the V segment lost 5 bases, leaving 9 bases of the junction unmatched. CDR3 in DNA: TGTGCCAGCAGCACAAGACCGGGACAGCGAAACACCATATATTTT. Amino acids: CASSTRPGQRNTIYF.

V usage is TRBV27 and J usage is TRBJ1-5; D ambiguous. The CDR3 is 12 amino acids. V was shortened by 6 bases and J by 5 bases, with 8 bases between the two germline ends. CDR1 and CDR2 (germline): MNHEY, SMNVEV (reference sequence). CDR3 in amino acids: CASSAGHQPQHF. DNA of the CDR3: TGTGCCAGCAGCGCGGGCCATCAGCCCCAGCATTTT.

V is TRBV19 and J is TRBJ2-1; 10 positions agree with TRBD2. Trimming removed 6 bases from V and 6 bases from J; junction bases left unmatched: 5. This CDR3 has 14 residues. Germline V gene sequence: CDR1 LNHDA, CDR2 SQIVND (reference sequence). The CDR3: CASSTTSGFNEQFF. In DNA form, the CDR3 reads TGTGCCAGTAGCACGACTAGCGGGTTCAATGAGCAGTTCTTC.

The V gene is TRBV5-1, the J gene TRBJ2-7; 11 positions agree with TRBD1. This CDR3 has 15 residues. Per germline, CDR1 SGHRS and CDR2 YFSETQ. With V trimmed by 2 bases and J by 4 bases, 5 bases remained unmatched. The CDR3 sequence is CASSFGTGGGYEQYV. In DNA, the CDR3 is TGCGCCAGCAGCTTCGGGACAGGGGGAGGGTACGAGCAGTACGTC.

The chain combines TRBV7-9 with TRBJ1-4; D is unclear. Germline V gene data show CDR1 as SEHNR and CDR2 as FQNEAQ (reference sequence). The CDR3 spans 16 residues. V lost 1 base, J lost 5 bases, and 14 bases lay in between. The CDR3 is CASSLGETGRNEKLFF. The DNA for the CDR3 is TGTGCCAGCAGCTTAGGAGAGACGGGAAGGAATGAAAAACTGTTTTTT.

The CDR3 DNA follows: TGTGCCAGCAGCTTGGAGGGGACGAACACCGGGGAGCTGTTTTTT. Translating it yields CASSLEGTNTGELFF. This chain joins TRBV5-4 and TRBJ2-2, with TRBD1 as a possible D gene (5 bases). Germline V gene sequence: CDR1 SGHNT, CDR2 YYREEE (reference sequence). The CDR3 is made up of 15 amino acids. Trimming took 0 bases from V and 0 from J, leaving 6 bases between them.

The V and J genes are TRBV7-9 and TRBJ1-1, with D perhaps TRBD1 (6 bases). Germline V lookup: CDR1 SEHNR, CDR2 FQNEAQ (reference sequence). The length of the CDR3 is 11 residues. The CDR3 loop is CTSDRGTEAFF. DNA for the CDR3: TGTACCTCGGACAGAGGCACTGAAGCTTTCTTT.

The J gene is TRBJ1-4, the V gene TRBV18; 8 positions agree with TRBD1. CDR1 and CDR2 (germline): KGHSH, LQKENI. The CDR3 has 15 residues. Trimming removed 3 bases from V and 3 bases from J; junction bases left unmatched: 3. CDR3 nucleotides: TGTGCCAGCTCACCCCCGGGACAGGCTAATGAAAAACTGTTTTTT. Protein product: CASSPPGQANEKLFF.

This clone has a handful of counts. CDR3 nucleotide sequence: TGTGCCAGTAGGGAACAGGGGCTTTTGAATCAGCCCCAGCATTTT. This translates into CASREQGLLNQPQHF. The chain has TRBV19 and TRBJ1-5; the match to TRBD1 covers 7 bases. The CDR3 runs to 15 residues. Germline-derived CDR1 and CDR2 are LNHDA and SQIVND (reference sequence). After removal of 6 bases from V and 4 bases from J, the junction contained 9 bases not matched to a gene.

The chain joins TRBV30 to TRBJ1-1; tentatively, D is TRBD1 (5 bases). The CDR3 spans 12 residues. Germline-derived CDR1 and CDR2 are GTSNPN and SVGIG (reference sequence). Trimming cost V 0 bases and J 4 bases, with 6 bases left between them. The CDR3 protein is CAWSVQGTEAFF. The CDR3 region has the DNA TGTGCCTGGAGTGTCCAGGGCACTGAAGCTTTCTTT.

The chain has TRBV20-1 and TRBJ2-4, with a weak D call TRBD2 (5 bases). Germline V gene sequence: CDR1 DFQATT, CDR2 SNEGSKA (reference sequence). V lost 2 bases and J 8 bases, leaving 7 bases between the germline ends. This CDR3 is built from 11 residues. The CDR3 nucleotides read TGCAGTGCTAGAAAGGAGGACATTCAGTACTTC. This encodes CSARKEDIQYF.

The CDR3: CASSVAAVAGENGELFF. CDR3 in DNA: TGTGCCAGCAGCGTAGCCGCGGTAGCGGGAGAGAACGGGGAGCTGTTTTTT. The chain carries TRBV9 and TRBJ2-2; 9 bases fit TRBD2. This CDR3 is built from 17 residues. The germline CDR1 and CDR2 sequences are SGDLS and YYNGEE. The J segment lost 7 bases and the V segment lost 0 bases, leaving 10 bases of the junction unmatched. The whole variable domain, filled in from reference TRBV9 and TRBJ2-2, reads DSGVTQTPKHLITATGQRVTLRCSPRSGDLSVYWYQQSLDQGLQFLIQYYNGEERAKGNILERFSAQQFPDLHSELNLSSLELGDSALYFCASSVAAVAGENGELFFGEGSRLTVL.

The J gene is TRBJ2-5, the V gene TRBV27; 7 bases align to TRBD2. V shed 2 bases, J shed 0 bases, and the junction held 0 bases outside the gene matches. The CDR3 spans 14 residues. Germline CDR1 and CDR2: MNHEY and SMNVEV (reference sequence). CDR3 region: CASSLLADQETQYF. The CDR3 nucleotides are TGTGCCAGCAGTTTACTAGCGGACCAAGAGACCCAGTACTTC.

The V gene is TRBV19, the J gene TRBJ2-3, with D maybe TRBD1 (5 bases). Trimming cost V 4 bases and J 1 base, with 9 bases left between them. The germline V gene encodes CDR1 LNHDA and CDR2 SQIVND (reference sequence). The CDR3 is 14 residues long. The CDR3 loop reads CASSRGGRTDTQYF. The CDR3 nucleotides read TGTGCCAGTAGTAGGGGCGGCCGCACAGATACGCAGTATTTT.

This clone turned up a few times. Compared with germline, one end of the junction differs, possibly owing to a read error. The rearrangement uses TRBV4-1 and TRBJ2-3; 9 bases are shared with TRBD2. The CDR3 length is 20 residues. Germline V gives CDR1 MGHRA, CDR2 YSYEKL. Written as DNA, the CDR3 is TGCGCCAGCAGCCAAGACCCACAATGGGGCGGGAGGGCCTCGGAAATCGGTGGGAATTTT. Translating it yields CASSQDPQWGGRASEIGGNF.

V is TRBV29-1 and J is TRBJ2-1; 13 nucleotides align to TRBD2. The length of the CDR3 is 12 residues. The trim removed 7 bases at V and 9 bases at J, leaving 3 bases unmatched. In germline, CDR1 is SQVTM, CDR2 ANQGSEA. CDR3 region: CSGTSGSLEQFF. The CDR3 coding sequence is TGCAGCGGGACTAGCGGGAGTCTTGAGCAGTTCTTC.

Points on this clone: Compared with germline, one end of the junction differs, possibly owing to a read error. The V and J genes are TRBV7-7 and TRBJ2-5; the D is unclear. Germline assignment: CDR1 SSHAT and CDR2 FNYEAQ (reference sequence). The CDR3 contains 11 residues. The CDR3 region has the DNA TGTGCTAGCAGCGCCGGGGAGACCCAGTACTTC. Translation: CASSAGETQYF. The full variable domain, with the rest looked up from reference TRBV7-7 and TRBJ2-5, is GAGVSQSPRYKVTKRGQDVTLRCDPISSHATLYWYQQALGQGPEFLTYFNYEAQPDKSGLPSDRFSAERPEGSISTLTIQRTEQRDSAMYRCASSAGETQYFGPGTRLLVL.

In DNA form, the CDR3 reads TGTGCCACCGCGAAAAAGTACAGGGCCGGCTACACCTTC. Translating it yields CATAKKYRAGYTF. The rearrangement joins TRBV6-5 to TRBJ1-2; D is possibly TRBD1 (6 bases). The V end was cut by 10 bases, the J end by 8 bases, with 20 bases between. This CDR3 contains 13 residues. Germline V gene data show CDR1 as MNHEY and CDR2 as SVGAGI.

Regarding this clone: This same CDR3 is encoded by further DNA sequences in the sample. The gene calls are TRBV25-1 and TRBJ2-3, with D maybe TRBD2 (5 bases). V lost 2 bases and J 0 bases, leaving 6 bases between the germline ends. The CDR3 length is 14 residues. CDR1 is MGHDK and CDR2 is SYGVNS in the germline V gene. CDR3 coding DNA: TGTGCCAGCAGTGAAAGCGGTAGCACAGATACGCAGTATTTT. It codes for CASSESGSTDTQYF.

DNA for the CDR3: TGTGCCACAAGAAAGCGGTCTGGGGCCAACGTCCTGACTTTC. Residues: CATRKRSGANVLTF. J is TRBJ2-6 and V is TRBV5-8, with a possible D match to TRBD2 (5 bases). Germline V CDR1 and CDR2: SGHTS, YDEGEE. V was pared by 9 bases and J by 1 base, with 11 bases between. CDR3 length: 14 residues.

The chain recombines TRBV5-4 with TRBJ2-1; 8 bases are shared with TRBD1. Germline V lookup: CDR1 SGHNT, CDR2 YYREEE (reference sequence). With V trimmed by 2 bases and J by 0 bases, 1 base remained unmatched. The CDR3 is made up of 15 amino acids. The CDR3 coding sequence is TGTGCCAGCAGCTTTGGACAGGGCTCCTACAATGAGCAGTTCTTC. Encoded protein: CASSFGQGSYNEQFF.